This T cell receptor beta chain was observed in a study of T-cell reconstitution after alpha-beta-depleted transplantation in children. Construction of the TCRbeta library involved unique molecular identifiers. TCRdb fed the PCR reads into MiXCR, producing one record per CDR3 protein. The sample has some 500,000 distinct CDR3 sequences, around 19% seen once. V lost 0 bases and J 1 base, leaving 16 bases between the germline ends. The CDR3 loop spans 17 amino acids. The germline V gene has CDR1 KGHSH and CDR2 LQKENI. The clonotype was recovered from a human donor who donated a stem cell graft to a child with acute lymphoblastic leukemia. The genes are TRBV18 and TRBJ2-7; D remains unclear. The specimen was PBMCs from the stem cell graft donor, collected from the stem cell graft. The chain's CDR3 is CASSPPSWEQTSYEQYF. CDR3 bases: TGTGCCAGCTCACCACCGAGTTGGGAACAGACTTCCTACGAGCAGTACTTC.